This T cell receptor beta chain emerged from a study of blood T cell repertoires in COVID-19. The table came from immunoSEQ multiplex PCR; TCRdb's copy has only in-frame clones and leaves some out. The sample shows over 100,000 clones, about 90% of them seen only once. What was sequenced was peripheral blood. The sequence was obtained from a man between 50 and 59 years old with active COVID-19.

The CDR3 coding sequence is TGTGCCAGCAGCTTAGGCGGAGACTTAGGTGAAGCTTTCTTT. Protein sequence: CASSLGGDLGEAFF. The gene calls are TRBV11-2 and TRBJ1-1; D remains unclear. This CDR3 has 14 amino acids. V was cut by 1 base and J by 7 bases, with 13 bases left in between. From germline, CDR1 is SGHAT and CDR2 FQNNGV. The variable domain in full, with the rest retrieved from reference TRBV11-2 and TRBJ1-1, is EAGVAQSPRYKIIEKRQSVAFWCNPISGHATLYWYQQILGQGPKLLIQFQNNGVVDDSQLPKDRFSAERLKGVDSTLKIQPAKLEDSAVYLCASSLGGDLGEAFFGQGTRLTVV.